Each of the 27 T cell receptor beta chains below was sequenced from the same sample in a study of T-cell reconstitution after alpha-beta-depleted transplantation in children. Unique molecular identifiers tagged the TCRbeta library. Using its own MiXCR run on the PCR reads, TCRdb lists one record per CDR3 protein. In the table there are 300,000 to 350,000 distinct CDR3 sequences, 15% to 20% of which are singletons. The material was PBMCs, mostly from graft donor cells, obtained 360 days after TCRalphabeta/CD19-depleted stem cell transplant. Receptors originate from a male patient aged 2 to 10 who had a stem cell transplant for acute lymphoblastic leukemia, so the T cells may come from the graft donor.

This clonotype has ten or more counts. This chain uses TRBV12-3 or TRBV12-4 with TRBJ2-3, with D unclear. This CDR3 spans 13 amino acids. V gave up 3 bases and J gave up 0 bases, with 4 bases separating them. The DNA of the CDR3 is TGTGCCAGCAGTTTCGGGAGCACAGATACGCAGTATTTT. Its protein is CASSFGSTDTQYF.

This clonotype has just a few counts. The CDR3 loop reads CASSQHPGGPGLVVDEQFF. The CDR3 DNA follows: TGCGCCAGCAGCCAACATCCCGGTGGTCCGGGACTAGTCGTGGATGAGCAGTTCTTC. This chain joins TRBV4-1 and TRBJ2-1; 8 positions agree with TRBD2. The ends lost 2 bases at V and 8 bases at J; junction bases unmatched: 20. This CDR3 contains 19 residues. Germline CDR1 MGHRA, CDR2 YSYEKL.

The chain uses TRBV12-3 or TRBV12-4 and TRBJ2-1; TRBD2 matches at 11 bases. The CDR3 covers 17 residues. V shed 3 bases and J 4 bases; nucleotides not matched to a gene: 8. The CDR3 DNA follows: TGTGCCAGCAGTTTTGCTACTAGCGGGAGCGTATACAATGAGCAGTTCTTC. Protein product: CASSFATSGSVYNEQFF.

Details on this clonotype: Its ends do not fully match the called genes, so a read error is possible. The chain is built from TRBV7-7 and TRBJ2-5, with unresolved D. CDR1 and CDR2 from the germline V gene are SSHAT and FNYEAQ (reference sequence). This CDR3 comprises 14 residues. The CDR3, as DNA: TGTGCTAGCACCCCACACCGAGACCAAGAGACCCAGTACTTC. Amino acid sequence: CASTPHRDQETQYF.

The V gene is TRBV20-1, the J gene TRBJ2-6, with D possibly TRBD1 on 7 matching bases. The ends were cut back, 6 bases at V and 0 bases at J, with 15 bases in the middle. Germline CDR1 DFQATT, CDR2 SNEGSKA (reference sequence). This CDR3 is built from 16 residues. The CDR3 nucleotides read TGCAGTGCCCCAGGGGGACTTCTCTCTGGGGCCAACGTCCTGACTTTC. Translated, it gives CSAPGGLLSGANVLTF.

This chain connects TRBV4-1 to TRBJ2-1; D may correspond to TRBD1 or TRBD2 (5 bases each). With 1 base removed from V and 5 bases from J, the gap between germline ends came to 12 bases. This CDR3 contains 15 residues. CDR1 and CDR2 from the germline V gene are MGHRA and YSYEKL. In DNA, the CDR3 is TGCGCCAGCAGCCAAGCTGACCGGGGCCACAATGAGCAGTTCTTC. This gives the protein CASSQADRGHNEQFF.

This clonotype was counted once. This chain uses TRBV4-1 with TRBJ1-4, with TRBD1 as a possible D gene (6 bases). From germline, CDR1 is MGHRA and CDR2 YSYEKL. The CDR3 spans 18 residues. V was clipped by 0 bases and J by 8 bases, with 22 bases between them. For the CDR3, the DNA is TGCGCCAGCAGCCAAGATCAGGTGGGGAGCAGGGGATTCGAAAAACTGTTTTTT. It yields the protein CASSQDQVGSRGFEKLFF.

This clonotype showed up just a few times. The genes are TRBV28 and TRBJ2-1; 8 positions match TRBD2. Germline-derived CDR1 and CDR2 are MDHEN and SYDVKM. The CDR3 has 15 residues. V was clipped by 4 bases and J by 4 bases; unmatched bases: 6. The CDR3 is CASSSIAGRYNEQFF. Here the CDR3 DNA reads TGTGCCAGCAGTTCAATAGCGGGGAGATACAATGAGCAGTTCTTC.

This clonotype was detected only a few times. This chain uses TRBV21-1 with TRBJ2-1; the D call in the table, TRBD1, was not verified against the DNA. TRBV21-1 is marked as a pseudogene. CDR3 length equals 17 residues. The CDR3 loop is CASSGPRPGRSYNEQFF. CDR3 nucleotides: TGTGCCAGCAGCGGCCCACGTCCGGGCCGTTCCTACAATGAGCAGTTCTTC.

This clonotype showed up just a few times. The chain uses TRBV11-1 and TRBJ2-4; tentative D call: TRBD2 (5 bases). CDR3 length: 18 residues. Trimming shortened V by 3 bases and J by 7 bases, and 25 bases separated the two germline ends. Germline lookup yields CDR1 SGHAT and CDR2 FQDESV (reference sequence). The CDR3 sequence is CASSFSTTRRASGNIQYF. CDR3 DNA: TGTGCCAGCAGCTTCAGCACAACTAGACGGGCCTCTGGGAACATTCAGTACTTC.

This chain joins TRBV30 and TRBJ2-1; D unresolved. Germline V CDR1 and CDR2: GTSNPN, SVGIG (reference sequence). V was trimmed by 3 bases and J by 6 bases, leaving 6 bases between them. This CDR3 comprises 11 residues. CDR3 DNA sequence: TGTGCCTGGAGCAGTTTCAATGAGCAGTTCTTC. Its translation is CAWSSFNEQFF.

There are a few counts of this clonotype. The chain combines TRBV4-3 with TRBJ2-2, with D possibly being TRBD1 (5 bases). This CDR3 has 18 residues. Germline V gives CDR1 LGHNA, CDR2 YSLEER. The V end lost 1 base, the J end lost 6 bases, and 21 bases lay between the germline ends. In DNA, the CDR3 is TGCGCCAGCAGCCAAGGGGTTGGGTCCAGGGATCGTTCCGGGGAGCTGTTTTTT. Translation gives CASSQGVGSRDRSGELFF.

Many counts were recorded for this clonotype. The rearrangement uses TRBV12-3 or TRBV12-4 and TRBJ2-2, with D unclear. V lost 3 bases, J lost 4 bases, and 18 bases lay in between. The CDR3 is 17 residues long. The CDR3 here is CASSFELTTSPTGELFF. The CDR3 nucleotides read TGTGCCAGCAGTTTTGAGCTCACGACGAGCCCCACCGGGGAGCTGTTTTTT.

This clonotype was found many times. V gene TRBV6-5 combines with J gene TRBJ2-2, with D possibly matching TRBD1 (5 bases). Germline V gene data show CDR1 as MNHEY and CDR2 as SVGAGI. Trimming removed 2 bases from V and 6 bases from J, with 7 bases in between. This CDR3 is built from 13 residues. The CDR3 DNA is TGTGCCAGCAGTTACGAAGGGGCCGGGGAGCTGTTTTTT. As protein: CASSYEGAGELFF.

This clonotype was seen more than once but under ten times. This chain joins TRBV6-2 or TRBV6-3 and TRBJ2-2, with 8 nucleotides matching TRBD1. The J segment lost 8 bases and the V segment lost 6 bases, leaving 5 bases of the junction unmatched. Germline CDR1 is MNHEY and CDR2 is SVGEGT. The CDR3 is 13 residues long. CDR3: CASRDRAKGELFF. The CDR3 DNA sequence: TGTGCCAGCAGGGACAGGGCGAAGGGGGAGCTGTTTTTT.

This clonotype is a singleton in its sample. V is TRBV7-9 and J is TRBJ2-1, with a possible D match to TRBD1 (5 bases). V was pared by 4 bases and J by 4 bases, with 17 bases between. The CDR3 is 16 residues long. Germline V gives CDR1 SEHNR, CDR2 FQNEAQ (reference sequence). As DNA, the CDR3 is TGTGCCAGCAGCTCCGCCCACTCCAGGGCTTACAATGAGCAGTTCTTC. Its translation: CASSSAHSRAYNEQFF.

This clonotype showed up just a few times. The J gene is TRBJ1-2, the V gene TRBV28; 8 nucleotides align to TRBD1. The length of the CDR3 is 17 residues. The J segment lost 2 bases and the V segment lost 3 bases, leaving 11 bases of the junction unmatched. Germline V CDR1 and CDR2: MDHEN, SYDVKM. The CDR3: CASSFGPWTGLNYGYTF. CDR3 DNA sequence: TGTGCCAGCAGTTTCGGCCCTTGGACAGGGCTAAACTATGGCTACACCTTC.

J is TRBJ1-1 and V is TRBV20-1, with D tentatively TRBD1 (5 bases). V was cut by 3 bases and J by 0 bases, with 14 bases left in between. Germline V gives CDR1 DFQATT, CDR2 SNEGSKA (reference sequence). This CDR3 spans 15 amino acids. The CDR3 region is CSASFLGALNTEAFF. In DNA form, the CDR3 reads TGCAGTGCTAGCTTCCTAGGGGCACTGAACACTGAAGCTTTCTTT.

V gene TRBV29-1 combines with J gene TRBJ2-1, with D tentatively TRBD1 or TRBD2 (6 bases each). The CDR3 is made up of 15 amino acids. V shed 6 bases and J shed 0 bases, with 15 bases lying between them. The germline V gene encodes CDR1 SQVTM and CDR2 ANQGSEA. The CDR3: CSVGGHSSSYNEQFF. The DNA of the CDR3 is TGCAGCGTCGGGGGACACTCGAGCTCCTACAATGAGCAGTTCTTC.

This rearrangement joins TRBV6-2 or TRBV6-3 to TRBJ1-2, with D maybe TRBD1 (5 bases). V lost 0 bases to trimming and J lost 11 bases, with 13 bases between them. This CDR3 is 13 amino acids long. Germline V gene lookup returns CDR1 MNHEY and CDR2 SVGEGT. In DNA form, the CDR3 reads TGTGCCAGCAGTTACTCGTCCGGGGCTCGGTACACCTTC. Encoded protein: CASSYSSGARYTF.

The V gene is TRBV28, the J gene TRBJ2-1; D gene uncertain. CDR3 size: 12 residues. Germline V lookup: CDR1 MDHEN, CDR2 SYDVKM. The V and J ends lost 5 bases and 12 bases respectively, with 14 bases between them. The CDR3, as DNA: TGTGCCAGCAGTCCCAGTGGGATTGCGCAGTTCTTC. Translated: CASSPSGIAQFF.

V and J are TRBV20-1 and TRBJ2-4; no clear D. The germline gives CDR1 DFQATT, CDR2 SNEGSKA (reference sequence). CDR3 length: 15 residues. V lost 3 bases, J lost 0 bases, and 12 bases lay in between. This chain's CDR3 is CSARAPLLAKNIQYF. DNA of the CDR3: TGCAGTGCTAGGGCGCCATTGTTAGCCAAAAACATTCAGTACTTC.

This clonotype turned up a few times. The chain recombines TRBV20-1 with TRBJ2-7; 8 bases align to TRBD1. Trimming cost V 7 bases and J 5 bases; bases outside gene matches: 13. Germline-derived CDR1 and CDR2 are DFQATT and SNEGSKA (reference sequence). This CDR3 contains 14 residues. CDR3 coding DNA: TGCAGTGGGACACGACAGGGGAATACCGACGAGCAGTACTTC. Translating gives CSGTRQGNTDEQYF.

The J gene is TRBJ1-1, the V gene TRBV2; D unresolved. The V and J ends lost 3 bases and 1 base respectively, with 18 bases between them. The CDR3 spans 17 residues. Germline V gene sequence: CDR1 SNHLY, CDR2 FYNNEI. The CDR3 DNA is TGTGCCAGCAGTGATGCGGAATCACTTTGGAAGAACACTGAAGCTTTCTTT. It yields the protein CASSDAESLWKNTEAFF.

This sequence joins TRBV11-3 and TRBJ2-1; D uncertain. CDR1 is SGHNT, CDR2 YENEEA, per germline. Between the trimmed V and J ends, which lost 1 base and 7 bases, there was a span of 17 bases. The length of the CDR3 is 16 residues. The CDR3 is CASSLGSRSLWNEQFF. The CDR3 coding sequence is TGTGCCAGCAGCTTAGGGTCGAGAAGTTTGTGGAATGAGCAGTTCTTC.

The gene calls are TRBV12-3 or TRBV12-4 and TRBJ1-1; D gene uncertain. The CDR3 is 13 amino acids. Trimming pared 6 bases from V and 1 base from J, leaving 9 bases between. This chain's CDR3 is CASRPPENTEAFF. In DNA, the CDR3 is TGTGCCAGCAGACCCCCGGAGAACACTGAAGCTTTCTTT.

The chain couples TRBV3-1 to TRBJ2-5; TRBD2 agrees at 11 bases. J was trimmed by 2 bases and V by 4 bases; bases with no gene match: 3. The CDR3 is 15 residues long. Germline V gene lookup returns CDR1 LGHDT and CDR2 YNNKEL (reference sequence). CDR3 bases: TGTGCCAGCAGCCCTTGGACTAGCGGGCAAGAGACCCAGTACTTC. Amino acid sequence: CASSPWTSGQETQYF.